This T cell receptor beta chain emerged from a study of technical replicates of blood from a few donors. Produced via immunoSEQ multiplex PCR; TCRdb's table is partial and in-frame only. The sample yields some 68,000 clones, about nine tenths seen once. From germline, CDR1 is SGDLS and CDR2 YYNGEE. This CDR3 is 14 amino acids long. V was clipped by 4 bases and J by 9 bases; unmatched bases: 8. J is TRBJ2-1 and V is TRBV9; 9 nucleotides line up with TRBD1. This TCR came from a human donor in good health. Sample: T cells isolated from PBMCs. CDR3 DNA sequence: TGTGCCAGCAGCCCCTCGACAGGGGGGCGTGAGCAGTTCTTC. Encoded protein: CASSPSTGGREQFF.